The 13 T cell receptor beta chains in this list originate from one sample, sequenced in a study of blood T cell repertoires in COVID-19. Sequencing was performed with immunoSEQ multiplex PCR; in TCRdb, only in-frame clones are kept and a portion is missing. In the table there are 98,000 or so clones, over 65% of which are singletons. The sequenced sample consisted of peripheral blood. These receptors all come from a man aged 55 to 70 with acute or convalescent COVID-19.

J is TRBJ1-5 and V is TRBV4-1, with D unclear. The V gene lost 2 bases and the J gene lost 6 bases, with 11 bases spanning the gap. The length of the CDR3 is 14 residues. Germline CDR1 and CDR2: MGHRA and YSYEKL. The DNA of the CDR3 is TGCGCCAGCAGCCAAATACAGACCGGTCAGCCCCAGCATTTT. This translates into CASSQIQTGQPQHF.

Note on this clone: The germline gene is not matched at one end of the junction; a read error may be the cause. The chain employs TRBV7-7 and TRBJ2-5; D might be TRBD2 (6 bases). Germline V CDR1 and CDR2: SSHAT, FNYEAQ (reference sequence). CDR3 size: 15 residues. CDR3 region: CASSLGGRPQETQYF. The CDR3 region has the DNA TGTGCTAGCAGCCTGGGGGGTAGGCCCCAAGAGACCCAGTACTTC. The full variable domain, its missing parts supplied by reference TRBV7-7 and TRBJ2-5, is GAGVSQSPRYKVTKRGQDVTLRCDPISSHATLYWYQQALGQGPEFLTYFNYEAQPDKSGLPSDRFSAERPEGSISTLTIQRTEQRDSAMYRCASSLGGRPQETQYFGPGTRLLVL.

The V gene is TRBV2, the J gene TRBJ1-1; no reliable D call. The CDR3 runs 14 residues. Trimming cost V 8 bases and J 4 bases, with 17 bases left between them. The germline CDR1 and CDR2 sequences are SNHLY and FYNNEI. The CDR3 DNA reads TGTGCCAGCGAGACGGCAGGTCGGGGCACTGAAGCTTTCTTT. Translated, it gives CASETAGRGTEAFF.

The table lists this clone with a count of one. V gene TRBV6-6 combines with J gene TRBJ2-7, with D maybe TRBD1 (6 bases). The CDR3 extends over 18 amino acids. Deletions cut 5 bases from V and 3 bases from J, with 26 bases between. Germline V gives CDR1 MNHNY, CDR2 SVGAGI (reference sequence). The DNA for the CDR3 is TGTGCCAGCAGTCGCACTATTCTGACAGGCCTTAACAACTACGAGCAGTACTTC. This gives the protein CASSRTILTGLNNYEQYF.

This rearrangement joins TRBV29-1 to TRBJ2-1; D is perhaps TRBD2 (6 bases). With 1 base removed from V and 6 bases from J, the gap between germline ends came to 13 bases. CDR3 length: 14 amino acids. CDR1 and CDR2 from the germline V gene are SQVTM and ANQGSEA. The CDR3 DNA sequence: TGCAGCGTTGAAGGACCGACTAGTCTCAATGAGCAGTTCTTC. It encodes CSVEGPTSLNEQFF.

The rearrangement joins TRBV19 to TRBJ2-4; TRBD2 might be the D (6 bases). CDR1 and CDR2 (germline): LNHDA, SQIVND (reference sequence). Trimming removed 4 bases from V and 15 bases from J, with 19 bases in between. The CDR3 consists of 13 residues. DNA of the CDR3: TGTGCCAGTAGTACCGACGCGCCGGGAGTTGGGTACTTC. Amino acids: CASSTDAPGVGYF.

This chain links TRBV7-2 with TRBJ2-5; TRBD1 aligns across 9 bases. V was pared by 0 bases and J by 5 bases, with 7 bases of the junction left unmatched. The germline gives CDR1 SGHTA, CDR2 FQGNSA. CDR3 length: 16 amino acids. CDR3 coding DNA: TGTGCCAGCAGCTTAGCCCGGACAGGGGTGGGGGAGACCCAGTACTTC. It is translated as CASSLARTGVGETQYF.

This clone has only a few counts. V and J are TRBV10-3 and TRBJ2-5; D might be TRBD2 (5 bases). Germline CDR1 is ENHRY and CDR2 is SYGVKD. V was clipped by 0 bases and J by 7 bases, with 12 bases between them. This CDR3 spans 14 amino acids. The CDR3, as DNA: TGTGCCATCAGTGAGTCGACGGACCGGGGGACCCAGTACTTC. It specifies CAISESTDRGTQYF.

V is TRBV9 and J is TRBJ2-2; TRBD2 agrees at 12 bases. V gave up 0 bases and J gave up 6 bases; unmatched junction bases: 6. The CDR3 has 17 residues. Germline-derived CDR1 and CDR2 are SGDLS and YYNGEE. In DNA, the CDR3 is TGTGCCAGCAGCGTAGCTACCCTAGCGGGAGGGCCCGGGGAGCTGTTTTTT. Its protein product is CASSVATLAGGPGELFF.

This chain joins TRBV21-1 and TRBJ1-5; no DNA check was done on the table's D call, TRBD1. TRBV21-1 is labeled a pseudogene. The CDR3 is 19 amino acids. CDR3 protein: CASSNRIGLTQNGHQPQHF. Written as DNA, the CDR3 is TGTGCCAGCAGCAATAGGATTGGCCTGACACAGAATGGCCATCAGCCCCAGCATTTT.

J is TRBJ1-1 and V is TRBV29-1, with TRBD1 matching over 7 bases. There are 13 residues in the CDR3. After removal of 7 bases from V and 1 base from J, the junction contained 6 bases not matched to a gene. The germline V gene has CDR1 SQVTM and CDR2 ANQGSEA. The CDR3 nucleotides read TGCAGCGCTTCAGGGGGGAGGAACACTGAAGCTTTCTTT. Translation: CSASGGRNTEAFF.

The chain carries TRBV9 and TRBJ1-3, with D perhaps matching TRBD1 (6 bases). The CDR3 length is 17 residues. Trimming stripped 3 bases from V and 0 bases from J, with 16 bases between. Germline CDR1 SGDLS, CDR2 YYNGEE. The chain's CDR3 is CASSDQGKGNSGNTIYF. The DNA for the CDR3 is TGTGCCAGCAGCGACCAGGGGAAGGGGAACTCTGGAAACACCATATATTTT.

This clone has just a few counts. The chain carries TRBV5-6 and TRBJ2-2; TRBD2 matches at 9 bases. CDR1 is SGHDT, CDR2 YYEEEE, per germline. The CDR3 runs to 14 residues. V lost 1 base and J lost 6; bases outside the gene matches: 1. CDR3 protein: CASSLQRGAGELFF. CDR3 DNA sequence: TGTGCCAGCAGCTTGCAGCGGGGGGCCGGGGAGCTGTTTTTT.